The 9 T cell receptor beta chains in this list originate from one sample, sequenced in a study of CD8 T cells in ankylosing spondylitis. TCRdb fed the 5' RACE reads into MiXCR, producing one record per CDR3 protein. The table records under 400,000 distinct CDR3 sequences, around a tenth of them present only once. Source material: blood, either unsorted or a sorted T cell fraction (not recorded which). These receptors all come from a female donor with ankylosing spondylitis or in good health (not recorded which).

The genes are TRBV5-1 and TRBJ2-7; 8 bases match TRBD1. CDR3 size: 13 residues. V was clipped by 4 bases and J by 6 bases; unmatched bases: 6. Germline V gives CDR1 SGHRS, CDR2 YFSETQ. The CDR3 bases are TGCGCCAGCAGCCCTGGGACAGGTTTCGAGCAGTACTTC. This sequence encodes CASSPGTGFEQYF. The whole variable domain, remainder taken from reference TRBV5-1 and TRBJ2-7, is KAGVTQTPRYLIKTRGQQVTLSCSPISGHRSVSWYQQTPGQGLQFLFEYFSETQRNKGNFPGRFSGRQFSNSRSEMNVSTLELGDSALYLCASSPGTGFEQYFGPGTRLTVT.

Ten or more counts support this clonotype. CDR3 protein: CAIGEGYGYTF. CDR3 bases: TGTGCCATCGGGGAGGGATATGGCTACACCTTC. The V call is TRBV10-3, the J call TRBJ1-2; D uncertain. Deletions cut 8 bases from V and 5 bases from J, with 9 bases between. The germline V gene encodes CDR1 ENHRY and CDR2 SYGVKD. The length of the CDR3 is 11 residues.

In its sample, this clonotype was seen many times. The CDR3: CSARDGLAEDTQYF. The CDR3 DNA is TGCAGTGCTAGAGATGGGCTAGCGGAAGATACGCAGTATTTT. The chain is built from TRBV20-1 and TRBJ2-3; 7 nucleotides match TRBD2. With 0 bases clipped from V and 5 bases from J, the junction kept 5 bases outside the gene matches. Germline-derived CDR1 and CDR2 are DFQATT and SNEGSKA (reference sequence). This CDR3 comprises 14 residues.

This clonotype was recorded many times. The CDR3 nucleotides read TGTGCCAGCAGTAGGGACAGTTATAGCAATCAGCCCCAGCATTTT. It translates to CASSRDSYSNQPQHF. V gene TRBV27 combines with J gene TRBJ1-5; 7 nucleotides agree with TRBD1. Trimming removed 5 bases from V and 0 bases from J; junction bases left unmatched: 4. Germline CDR1 MNHEY, CDR2 SMNVEV (reference sequence). This CDR3 contains 15 residues.

This clonotype showed up many times. J is TRBJ2-5 and V is TRBV20-1, with 7 bases identical to TRBD2. The CDR3 runs to 14 residues. CDR1 is DFQATT and CDR2 is SNEGSKA in the germline V gene (reference sequence). With V trimmed by 5 bases and J by 5 bases, 11 bases remained unmatched. CDR3 DNA sequence: TGCAGTGCTCAGCGGGGCGTATTTCGGGAGACCCAGTACTTC. Amino acid sequence: CSAQRGVFRETQYF.

This clonotype has more than one count but fewer than ten. A much larger clone lies one base from this, so it may be a read error. The V gene is TRBV6-1, the J gene TRBJ1-2, with D uncertain. Germline loops: CDR1 MNHNS, CDR2 SASEGT. The CDR3 loop spans 16 amino acids. The chain's CDR3 is CATSSDSGVYNYGYPF. The CDR3 coding sequence is TGTGCCACCTCAAGCGACTCCGGGGTGTATAACTATGGCTACCCCTTC.

This clonotype was observed many times. The CDR3 loop is CASTHSLEETQYF. The CDR3 DNA is TGTGCCAGCACCCACTCACTAGAAGAGACCCAGTACTTC. The chain uses TRBV11-1 and TRBJ2-5; possibly TRBD2 for D (5 bases). CDR1 and CDR2 from the germline V gene are SGHAT and FQDESV (reference sequence). The CDR3 is made up of 13 amino acids. V was cut by 7 bases and J by 3 bases, with 12 bases left in between.

This clonotype appeared many times. The V gene is TRBV20-1, the J gene TRBJ2-3, with unresolved D. Germline CDR1 is DFQATT and CDR2 is SNEGSKA (reference sequence). The CDR3 covers 13 residues. Trimming removed 6 bases from V and 0 bases from J, with 10 bases in between. The CDR3, as DNA: TGCAGTGCAAACCGGGCCAGCACAGATACGCAGTATTTT. It encodes CSANRASTDTQYF.

The V gene is TRBV28, the J gene TRBJ2-7; the D gene is possibly TRBD2 (6 bases). Germline CDR1 reads MDHEN; CDR2 reads SYDVKM. V was cut by 1 base and J by 6 bases, with 10 bases left in between. CDR3 length: 13 residues. The chain's CDR3 is CASSLYPGAEQYF. As DNA, the CDR3 is TGTGCCAGCAGTTTATATCCGGGAGCCGAGCAGTACTTC.